Below, 26 T cell receptor beta chains from the same sample are listed, as sequenced in a study of post-analysis software for immune sequencing data. Whole-study results and caveats: Controls showed lower frequencies than patients for five TRBV segments, and TRBV5-6, TRBV5-1 and TRBV20-1 were among these.

Their specific antigens are unknown. Prepared libraries of TCR beta cDNA carried unique molecular identifiers. MiXCR was run by TCRdb on the PCR reads, yielding one entry per CDR3 protein. The sample records 550,000 to 700,000 distinct CDR3 sequences, around 44% being singletons. The sequenced material came from blood. Source of these receptors: a girl aged 5-17 years with multiple sclerosis.

The V call is TRBV27, the J call TRBJ1-2; 9 bases agree with TRBD1. CDR3 length equals 13 residues. The germline V gene has CDR1 MNHEY and CDR2 SMNVEV (reference sequence). The ends lost 7 bases at V and 8 bases at J; junction bases unmatched: 8. The CDR3 reads CASKLTGGLGYTF. The CDR3 nucleotides are TGTGCCAGCAAACTTACAGGGGGCCTCGGCTACACCTTC.

The V gene is TRBV6-1, the J gene TRBJ2-7; weak D call: TRBD2 (6 bases). V was pared by 2 bases and J by 5 bases, with 19 bases between. CDR1 and CDR2 from the germline V gene are MNHNS and SASEGT. The CDR3 is 16 residues long. CDR3 nucleotides: TGTGCCAGCAGTGAAAAGTGGAGGGCCCTTACAGACGAGCAGTACTTC. Its protein product is CASSEKWRALTDEQYF.

This clonotype was counted only a few times. This chain connects TRBV4-1 to TRBJ1-2; a possible D gene is TRBD1 (5 bases). Trimming left V 1 base short and J 5 bases short, with 17 bases between. The length of the CDR3 is 16 residues. Germline-derived CDR1 and CDR2 are MGHRA and YSYEKL. CDR3: CASSQGPGSGLYGYTF. The CDR3 nucleotides are TGCGCCAGCAGCCAAGGCCCGGGATCGGGGCTTTATGGCTACACCTTC.

The CDR3 sequence is CASSHTGTEYNEQFF. The CDR3 coding sequence is TGCGCCAGCAGCCACACCGGGACAGAGTACAATGAGCAGTTCTTC. The chain uses TRBV5-1 and TRBJ2-1; 7 nucleotides align to TRBD1. V trimming: 4 bases; J trimming: 4 bases; junction bases outside the gene matches: 8. Germline lookup yields CDR1 SGHRS and CDR2 YFSETQ. The CDR3 totals 15 residues.

This chain uses TRBV20-1 with TRBJ2-7, with TRBD1 matching 7 bases. V lost 5 bases, J lost 3 bases, and 13 bases stayed unmatched. Germline CDR1 is DFQATT and CDR2 is SNEGSKA (reference sequence). CDR3 length equals 15 residues. The CDR3 here is CSAPDRASGYYEQYF. The DNA of the CDR3 is TGCAGTGCTCCCGACAGGGCTAGTGGTTACTACGAGCAGTACTTC.

The chain couples TRBV12-3 or TRBV12-4 to TRBJ2-2; D unresolved. V gave up 6 bases and J gave up 7 bases, with 6 bases separating them. CDR3 length: 11 residues. This CDR3 reads CASRGRGELFF. Here the CDR3 DNA reads TGTGCCAGCAGGGGCCGCGGGGAGCTGTTTTTT.

The rearrangement links TRBV12-3 or TRBV12-4 to TRBJ2-7; D ambiguous. CDR3 size: 12 residues. V lost 6 bases and J lost 7, with 13 bases in between. DNA of the CDR3: TGTGCCAGCAGCCCCTCCCCCCGGGAGCAGTACTTC. Amino acid sequence: CASSPSPREQYF.

This chain uses TRBV7-9 with TRBJ2-7; 7 bases line up with TRBD2. The J call could be wrong; TRBJ2-1 is a better fit for the DNA end. The CDR3 covers 16 residues. Germline CDR1 and CDR2: SEHNR and FQNEAQ (reference sequence). CDR3 nucleotide sequence: TGTGCCAGCAGCTATAAAGCGGGACTGCGTCGAGATAAGCAGTTCTTC. This gives the protein CASSYKAGLRRDKQFF.

The chain's CDR3 is CAISGLAREQYF. In nucleotides, the CDR3 is TGTGCCATCAGTGGACTAGCGAGGGAGCAGTACTTC. The V call is TRBV10-3, the J call TRBJ2-5; 8 nucleotides match TRBD2. Germline CDR1 ENHRY, CDR2 SYGVKD. CDR3 length: 12 amino acids. The V and J ends lost 4 bases and 11 bases, in that order; junction bases with no gene match: 6.

The chain employs TRBV5-5 and TRBJ2-7; the D gene is possibly TRBD2 (5 bases). The CDR3 loop spans 15 amino acids. V lost 2 bases, J lost 4 bases, and 16 bases lay in between. Per germline, CDR1 SGHKS and CDR2 YYEKEE (reference sequence). The CDR3 sequence: CASSLLAAGGYEQYF. Here the CDR3 DNA reads TGTGCCAGCAGCTTATTAGCCGCGGGCGGGTACGAGCAGTACTTC.

This clonotype was seen a handful of times. The chain has TRBV12-3 or TRBV12-4 and TRBJ2-1; 10 nucleotides agree with TRBD2. The CDR3 has 14 residues. With V trimmed by 6 bases and J by 4 bases, 3 bases remained unmatched. Here the CDR3 reads CASRKREGYNEQFF. The CDR3, as DNA: TGTGCCAGCAGGAAGCGGGAGGGTTACAATGAGCAGTTCTTC.

As concerns this clonotype: At one end the junction does not follow the germline gene, possibly because of a read error. In DNA, the CDR3 is TGTACCAGCAGTTACTCGAATCCGGGACAGGGGGTCGGTGGCTACACCTTC. It specifies CTSSYSNPGQGVGGYTF. V usage is TRBV6-5 and J usage is TRBJ1-2; 11 bases are shared with TRBD1. The CDR3 has 17 residues. CDR1 is MNHEY and CDR2 is SVGAGI in the germline V gene.

CDR3 in amino acids: CASSPPPGNYNSPLHF. DNA of the CDR3: TGTGCCAGCAGTCCCCCACCAGGGAACTATAATTCACCCCTCCACTTT. This sequence joins TRBV6-6 and TRBJ1-6, with D possibly TRBD1 on 5 matching bases. Germline assignment: CDR1 MNHNY and CDR2 SVGAGI (reference sequence). The CDR3 loop spans 16 amino acids. The V gene lost 5 bases and the J gene lost 3 bases, with 14 bases spanning the gap.

This rearrangement joins TRBV7-6 to TRBJ2-1; no clear D gene. The CDR3 sequence is 13 residues long. The germline V and J ends were trimmed by 1 base and 5 bases, with 6 bases remaining between them. Germline V gene sequence: CDR1 SGHVS, CDR2 FNYEAQ. The chain's CDR3 is CASSLVNDNEQFF. The CDR3 coding sequence is TGTGCCAGCAGCTTAGTTAATGACAATGAGCAGTTCTTC.

This clonotype was seen only a few times. The chain employs TRBV29-1 and TRBJ2-1, with a possible D match to TRBD2 (6 bases). Deletions cut 6 bases from V and 5 bases from J, with 20 bases between. Germline lookup yields CDR1 SQVTM and CDR2 ANQGSEA. This CDR3 has 15 residues. The CDR3 DNA sequence: TGCAGCGTATTGACTAGTTCCCCCCAACACAATGAGCAGTTCTTC. Translating gives CSVLTSSPQHNEQFF.

This clonotype was counted between two and nine times. This sequence joins TRBV12-3 or TRBV12-4 and TRBJ2-3, with D unresolved. The CDR3 spans 14 residues. Trimming took off 8 bases at V and 2 bases at J, with 14 bases between the two ends. The CDR3 DNA sequence: TGTGCCAGCGGACCTGGCTTCGCCACAGATACGCAGTATTTT. Amino acid sequence: CASGPGFATDTQYF.

This clonotype has a handful of counts. The V gene is TRBV30, the J gene TRBJ2-1, with D unresolved. The CDR3 has 11 residues. Trimming took 4 bases from V and 4 from J, leaving 5 bases between them. Germline V lookup: CDR1 GTSNPN, CDR2 SVGIG (reference sequence). The CDR3 sequence: CAWTQYNEQFF. The CDR3 DNA reads TGTGCCTGGACCCAGTACAATGAGCAGTTCTTC.

J is TRBJ2-3 and V is TRBV20-1; TRBD2 aligns across 9 bases. The V segment lost 5 bases and the J segment 5 bases; nucleotides outside the gene matches: 11. CDR3 length equals 15 residues. Germline CDR1 and CDR2: DFQATT and SNEGSKA (reference sequence). The CDR3 sequence is CSAPHLLAGLDTQYF. The CDR3 DNA sequence: TGCAGTGCTCCTCACCTACTAGCGGGCTTAGATACGCAGTATTTT.

This clonotype was detected once. The rearrangement joins TRBV27 to TRBJ1-1; 8 bases agree with TRBD1. V shed 2 bases, J shed 5 bases, and the junction held 4 bases outside the gene matches. The CDR3 has 14 residues. Germline-derived CDR1 and CDR2 are MNHEY and SMNVEV (reference sequence). The CDR3 here is CASSLTGGWTEAFF. The DNA for the CDR3 is TGTGCCAGCAGTTTAACAGGGGGATGGACTGAAGCTTTCTTT.

The chain employs TRBV29-1 and TRBJ1-1, with 12 bases lining up with TRBD1. This CDR3 is 18 amino acids long. Germline CDR1 reads SQVTM; CDR2 reads ANQGSEA. V shed 0 bases, J shed 3 bases, and the junction held 11 bases outside the gene matches. CDR3 nucleotide sequence: TGCAGCGTTGAAGATGTGGGACAGGGGGCGAAGAGGGACACTGAAGCTTTCTTT. Protein sequence: CSVEDVGQGAKRDTEAFF.

With regard to this clonotype: At one end, the junction sequence differs from germline, possibly due to a read error. This chain joins TRBV12-3 or TRBV12-4 and TRBJ2-7, with D maybe TRBD2 (6 bases). This CDR3 region has 15 residues. The CDR3 reads CASSSGTGSSYEEYF. The CDR3 DNA is TGTGCCAGCAGTTCCGGGACTGGGAGCTCCTACGAGGAGTACTTC.

This clonotype has just a few counts. The V gene is TRBV5-1, the J gene TRBJ1-1, with 8 bases matching TRBD1. The trim removed 3 bases at V and 3 bases at J, leaving 1 base unmatched. In germline, CDR1 is SGHRS, CDR2 YFSETQ. The CDR3 loop spans 13 amino acids. CDR3 in DNA: TGCGCCAGCAGCTCACAGGGGGACACTGAAGCTTTCTTT. This translates into CASSSQGDTEAFF.

The chain couples TRBV2 to TRBJ2-7; 7 bases are shared with TRBD1. The CDR3 extends over 13 amino acids. Germline trimming cut 1 base from V and 10 bases from J; bases unmatched to any gene: 7. Germline lookup yields CDR1 SNHLY and CDR2 FYNNEI. CDR3: CASSEGVRDSQYF. CDR3 bases: TGTGCCAGCAGTGAAGGAGTCCGGGACAGTCAGTACTTC.

This clonotype was found once. This chain connects TRBV5-1 to TRBJ1-2; no definite D call. The V end lost 0 bases, the J end lost 5 bases, and 14 bases lay between the germline ends. The V gene's germline CDR1 is SGHRS and CDR2 YFSETQ. This CDR3 has 15 amino acids. CDR3 DNA: TGCGCCAGCAGCTTGGATGCACAGAGAACTTATGGCTACACCTTC. This translates into CASSLDAQRTYGYTF.

This clonotype has only a few counts. The V call is TRBV27, the J call TRBJ1-2; unclear D gene. The CDR3 has 14 residues. CDR1 is MNHEY, CDR2 SMNVEV, per germline (reference sequence). V was clipped by 3 bases and J by 3 bases, with 11 bases between them. As DNA, the CDR3 is TGTGCCAGCAGTTTGACGGCCATGGACTATGGCTACACCTTC. As protein: CASSLTAMDYGYTF.

This clonotype occurred many times. The chain joins TRBV12-3 or TRBV12-4 to TRBJ1-2; D call uncertain. This CDR3 region has 13 residues. Trimming removed 5 bases at V and 4 bases at J, with 11 bases between. The CDR3 coding sequence is TGTGCCAGCAGTAAGACGGACTTCTATGGCTACACCTTC. Residues: CASSKTDFYGYTF.